What follows are 3 T cell receptor beta chains derived from one specimen sequenced in a study of T cell clones after liver transplantation. Clones were sequenced by immunoSEQ multiplex PCR, and TCRdb holds only the in-frame ones, with some missing. The sample has over 45,000 clones, over 65% seen once. The sample here was CD4+ T cells from blood, taken approximately 54 months after liver transplant. Receptors were obtained from a human patient who received a liver transplant. Among the T cells, some may be from the graft donor.

This clone was seen more than once but under ten times. The chain is built from TRBV7-9 and TRBJ1-3; D is unresolved. In germline, CDR1 is SEHNR, CDR2 FQNEAQ (reference sequence). There are 14 residues in the CDR3. V dropped 1 base and J dropped 0 bases, with 4 bases sitting between them. The CDR3 coding sequence is TGTGCCAGCAGCTTAGGTCTCTCTGGAAACACCATATATTTT. Protein product: CASSLGLSGNTIYF.

This clone has just a few counts. As DNA, the CDR3 is TGTGCCAGTAGTACCCGGCTAGCGGGGGTCTCCTACGAGCAGTACTTC. It codes for CASSTRLAGVSYEQYF. The V gene is TRBV19, the J gene TRBJ2-7, with 10 bases identical to TRBD2. Per the germline V gene, CDR1 is LNHDA and CDR2 is SQIVND (reference sequence). After removal of 4 bases from V and 0 bases from J, the junction contained 6 bases not matched to a gene. The CDR3 loop spans 16 amino acids.

The chain is built from TRBV5-1 and TRBJ2-3; D gene uncertain. This CDR3 is built from 14 residues. V was trimmed by 4 bases and J by 5 bases, leaving 14 bases between them. CDR1 is SGHRS, CDR2 YFSETQ, per germline. CDR3 bases: TGCGCCAGCAGCCCGACCGAAATAAGAGATACGCAGTATTTT. Its protein product is CASSPTEIRDTQYF.